These 6 T cell receptor beta chains share one sample of origin, sequenced in a study of CD8 T cells in ankylosing spondylitis. TCRdb reanalysed the 5' RACE reads using MiXCR and keeps one entry per CDR3 protein. This sample yields 85,000 to 90,000 distinct CDR3 sequences, of which around 25% are seen a single time; 50% to 60% belongs to the top ten. Sequenced: blood, either unsorted or a sorted T cell fraction (not recorded which). These receptors were obtained from a male donor with ankylosing spondylitis or in good health (not recorded which).

Many counts were recorded for this clonotype. The chain has TRBV4-1 and TRBJ2-7; 7 bases map to TRBD1. The J segment lost 3 bases and the V segment lost 2 bases, leaving 16 bases of the junction unmatched. The CDR3 is 18 residues long. Germline V CDR1 and CDR2: MGHRA, YSYEKL. CDR3 in amino acids: CASSQHGIAGTAVYEQYF. The CDR3 nucleotides are TGCGCCAGCAGCCAACACGGAATTGCCGGGACAGCCGTCTACGAGCAGTACTTC.

This clonotype was observed at least ten times. The rearrangement joins TRBV7-2 to TRBJ1-1; D is perhaps TRBD1 (6 bases). Germline assignment: CDR1 SGHTA and CDR2 FQGNSA. The CDR3 spans 13 residues. The V end lost 5 bases, the J end lost 1 base, and 8 bases lay between the germline ends. CDR3 sequence (DNA): TGTGCCAGCAGCACACAGGGGAACACTGAAGCTTTCTTT. It yields the protein CASSTQGNTEAFF.

The rearrangement joins TRBV5-6 to TRBJ2-7, with D unresolved. CDR3 size: 13 residues. Germline V gives CDR1 SGHDT, CDR2 YYEEEE. Trimming pared 3 bases from V and 0 bases from J, leaving 7 bases between. DNA of the CDR3: TGTGCCAGCAGCTCCCAAAGCTCCTACGAGCAGTACGTC. Translating gives CASSSQSSYEQYV.

This clonotype was recorded once. This sequence joins TRBV20-1 and TRBJ2-7; 7 bases are a match to TRBD2. CDR1 and CDR2 from the germline V gene are DFQATT and SNEGSKA (reference sequence). This CDR3 is 14 amino acids long. Trimming took 1 base from V and 1 from J; bases not matched to a gene: 4. CDR3 region: CSARVAGESYEQYF. The CDR3, as DNA: TGCAGTGCTAGAGTGGCGGGAGAATCCTACGAGCAGTACTTC.

This clonotype was found a few times. V usage is TRBV11-2 and J usage is TRBJ1-6; no clear D. This CDR3 is built from 15 residues. Trimming removed 3 bases at V and 10 bases at J, with 16 bases between. The germline V gene encodes CDR1 SGHAT and CDR2 FQNNGV. CDR3 residues: CASSFASSGESPLHF. The CDR3 DNA reads as TGTGCCAGCAGCTTCGCCAGTAGTGGAGAATCACCCCTCCACTTT. Full variable domain (rest looked up from reference TRBV11-2 and TRBJ1-6): EAGVAQSPRYKIIEKRQSVAFWCNPISGHATLYWYQQILGQGPKLLIQFQNNGVVDDSQLPKDRFSAERLKGVDSTLKIQPAKLEDSAVYLCASSFASSGESPLHFGNGTRLTVT.

This clonotype was found a few times. The chain couples TRBV7-8 to TRBJ2-7; TRBD2 matches at 12 bases. The germline gives CDR1 SGHVS, CDR2 FQNEAQ. The CDR3 is made up of 15 amino acids. The V and J ends lost 5 bases and 3 bases, in that order; junction bases with no gene match: 5. The DNA of the CDR3 is TGTGCCAGCAGCAAGACTAGCGGGAGTCTCTACGAGCAGTACTTC. This sequence encodes CASSKTSGSLYEQYF.